Listed below are T cell receptor beta chains from one sample, sequenced in a study of T cell responses to AZD1222 COVID-19 vaccine. The assay was immunoSEQ multiplex PCR, and TCRdb's table has in-frame clones only and misses some. Seen here are 110,000 to 150,000 clones, more than 80% observed once, and the top ten hold more than 1.5%. The sample was peripheral blood, taken on day 0 of AZD1222 vaccination. The receptors here all came from an adult in good health. Each CDR3 is given with its conserved first and last residue. D genes are given only for firm matches. Size values are once, few and many counts, or a class for expanded clones, and some rows have none.

length,D,J,size,V,DNA,CDR3
13,.,TRBJ1-4,.,TRBV12-3/TRBV12-4,TGTGCCAGCAGTTTGGGGCAGTCGGAAAAACTGTTTTTT,CASSLGQSEKLFF
13,.,TRBJ1-4,few,TRBV18,TGTGCCAGCTCACTTACTGAGTACGAAAAACTGTTTTTT,CASSLTEYEKLFF
17,TRBD2,TRBJ2-1,.,TRBV14,TGTGCCAGCAGCCAAGGGAGGAGCGGGGGGGCCCGGAATGAGCAGTTCTTC,CASSQGRSGGARNEQFF
16,.,TRBJ2-2,.,TRBV5-4,TGTGCCAGCAGCTCGTCCCCCTCGGGCTACACCGGGGAGCTGTTTTTT,CASSSSPSGYTGELFF
13,TRBD1,TRBJ1-2,.,TRBV6-6,TGTGCCAGCAGTTCGGACAGGGTCTATGGCTACACCTTC,CASSSDRVYGYTF
16,TRBD2,TRBJ2-7,.,TRBV5-5,TGTGCCAGCAGCCAATCAATAGCGGGAGTGTCTTACGAGCAGTACTTC,CASSQSIAGVSYEQYF
13,.,TRBJ1-1,.,TRBV3-1/TRBV3-2,TGTGCCAGCAGCCAGGAAATGAACACTGAAGCTTTCTTT,CASSQEMNTEAFF
12,.,TRBJ2-1,.,TRBV27,TGTGCCAGCAGTTCGGACTGGAATGAGCAGTTCTTC,CASSSDWNEQFF
12,.,TRBJ1-3,.,TRBV12-3/TRBV12-4,TGTGCCAGCACATCCCTGGGGGACACCATATATTTT,CASTSLGDTIYF
15,.,TRBJ2-1,.,TRBV27,TGTGCCAGCAGTTTATTGGGAGGCCGTGGCAATGAGCAGTTCTTC,CASSLLGGRGNEQFF
14,.,TRBJ1-1,.,TRBV10-3,TGTGCCATCAGAAGGGGGACGGAGAACACTGAAGCTTTCTTT,CAIRRGTENTEAFF
15,.,TRBJ1-1,few,TRBV3-1/TRBV3-2,TGTGCCAGCAGCCTTCAGGGGACCCCGAACACTGAAGCTTTCTTT,CASSLQGTPNTEAFF
18,.,TRBJ1-2,.,TRBV27,TGTGCCAGCACCCAGGGGTTTGGAGGGGGGAGGTCTCTCCAGGGCTACACCTTC,CASTQGFGGGRSLQGYTF
14,.,TRBJ2-7,.,TRBV5-1,TGCGCCAGCAGCCCCAAACAGACCTGGGGTGAGCAGTACTTC,CASSPKQTWGEQYF
15,TRBD2,TRBJ2-1,.,TRBV13,TGTGCCAGCAGCTACGGGACTAGCGGGGGCGATGAGCAGTTCTTC,CASSYGTSGGDEQFF
13,.,TRBJ2-7,.,TRBV10-2,TGCGCCAGCAGGGAGGTCGGTATCTACGAGCAGTACTTC,CASREVGIYEQYF
13,.,TRBJ2-1,.,TRBV4-1,TGCGCCAGCAGCCAAGAGGAGTCGTATGAGCAGTTCTTC,CASSQEESYEQFF
15,TRBD2,TRBJ2-3,.,TRBV9,TGTGCCAGCAGCGTAGGTCTAGCGGGAGTGGGTACGCAGTATTTT,CASSVGLAGVGTQYF
15,TRBD1,TRBJ2-1,.,TRBV7-3,TGTGCCAGCAGCCCGGACAGGGGAGATCTCAATGAGCAGTTCTTC,CASSPDRGDLNEQFF
15,.,TRBJ2-7,.,TRBV5-4,TGTGCCAGCAGCTTGGCGGGCAGATTATCCTACGAGCAGTACTTC,CASSLAGRLSYEQYF
13,.,TRBJ2-1,.,TRBV11-3,TGTGCCAGCAGCTTACCTTCCGGACTTGAGCAGTTCTTC,CASSLPSGLEQFF
17,.,TRBJ1-4,.,TRBV9,TGTGCCAGCAGCGCGCCCCGAGGGACGGCGACTAATGAAAAACTGTTTTTT,CASSAPRGTATNEKLFF
12,.,TRBJ1-5,.,TRBV27,TGTGCCAGTGGGAGGAGCAATCAGCCCCAGCATTTT,CASGRSNQPQHF
13,.,TRBJ2-7,.,TRBV11-3,TGTGCCAGCAGCCGGGACACTTCCTACGAGCAGTACTTC,CASSRDTSYEQYF
14,.,TRBJ1-2,.,TRBV5-1,TGCGCCAGCAGCTTGGGGTCTGCGGGGCGCGGCTACACCTTC,CASSLGSAGRGYTF
17,TRBD2,TRBJ2-1,.,TRBV7-9,TGTGCCAGCAGTCCTCCGGGACTACGGGAATCCTACAATGAGCAGTTCTTC,CASSPPGLRESYNEQFF
15,.,TRBJ1-2,.,TRBV28,TGTGCCAGCACCCGGGGGGGGCAGGGACTGAATGGCTACACCTTC,CASTRGGQGLNGYTF
15,TRBD1,TRBJ2-5,.,TRBV5-1,TGCGCCAGCAGCTCGTTCTCAGGGGGCCTAGAGACCCAGTACTTC,CASSSFSGGLETQYF
15,TRBD2,TRBJ2-1,.,TRBV7-2,TGTGCCAGCAGCTGGACTAGCGGGAGCGGTAATGAGCAGTTCTTC,CASSWTSGSGNEQFF
15,TRBD1,TRBJ2-1,.,TRBV19,TGTGCCAGTAGCGAGACAGGGGGCCCCTACAATGAGCAGTTCTTC,CASSETGGPYNEQFF
18,TRBD2,TRBJ2-3,.,TRBV7-9,TGTGCCAGCAGCCTGGGGGATAGCGGGGGACCTAGCACAGATACGCAGTATTTT,CASSLGDSGGPSTDTQYF
14,.,TRBJ1-4,.,TRBV19,TGTGCCAGTAGTATAGATCAGGTTCCTGAAAAACTGTTTTTT,CASSIDQVPEKLFF
14,.,TRBJ1-5,.,TRBV5-1,TGCGCCAGCAGCCTGGACCCTGGCAATCAGCCCCAGCATTTT,CASSLDPGNQPQHF